This T cell receptor (beta chain) was sequenced in a study of T cell responses to AZD1222 COVID-19 vaccine. Study-wide results and limits: Clonal diversity was possibly underestimated; the donors were predominantly white British and more often female. Spike was spanned by vaccine-associated CD4 TCRs, which were dominant at 160-218 and 743-854. Repertoire sampling happened only post peak T cell response.

The table came from immunoSEQ multiplex PCR; TCRdb's copy has only in-frame clones and leaves some out. This sample has under 140,000 clones, with 85% to 95% found just once. A note on this clone: Its matching antigen is unknown.

CDR3 length: 14 residues. Germline V gene lookup returns CDR1 MNHNY and CDR2 SVGAGI (reference sequence). Trimming pared 8 bases from V and 6 bases from J, leaving 16 bases between. The J gene is TRBJ2-2, the V gene TRBV6-6; no firm D call. The clonotype was recovered from an adult in good health. Here the sequenced sample was peripheral blood, taken on day 0 of AZD1222 vaccination. CDR3 DNA: TGTGCCAGCCAGGCCCCGGTAATCGCCGGGGAGCTGTTTTTT. Translated: CASQAPVIAGELFF.